The clone carrying this T cell receptor (beta chain) was observed once. Its matching antigen is unknown. CDR1 and CDR2 from the germline V gene are MDHEN and SYDVKM. Trimming stripped 2 bases from V and 9 bases from J, with 14 bases between. This CDR3 is built from 15 residues. A deep-level run was used for the assay. TCRdb's table, derived via immunoSEQ multiplex PCR, lists solely in-frame clones and lacks some. This table holds about 2 million clones, approximately 95% found once. This sample stems from a study of shared clonotypes between healthy human individuals. Findings and caveats of the study: Generally, naive subsets (rather than memory subsets) showed larger estimated richness.

The specimen was naive CD4+ T cells sorted from blood. Subset described: CD45RA+ positively selected. The V gene is TRBV28, the J gene TRBJ1-6, with D possibly matching TRBD1 (6 bases). The sequence came from a man aged 18 to 30 in good health. The DNA for the CDR3 is TGTGCCAGCAGTTTAGGGCAGGGGCGGTTTTCACCCCTCCACTTT. Protein: CASSLGQGRFSPLHF. Variable domain in full (rest from reference TRBV28 and TRBJ1-6): DVKVTQSSRYLVKRTGEKVFLECVQDMDHENMFWYRQDPGLGLRLIYFSYDVKMKEKGDIPEGYSVSREKKERFSLILESASTNQTSMYLCASSLGQGRFSPLHFGNGTRLTVT.